This TCR beta chain originates from a study of monozygotic twins with inflammatory bowel disease. The CDR3 extends over 17 amino acids. In germline, CDR1 is SGHNT, CDR2 YYREEE (reference sequence). TCRdb reprocessed the 5' RACE reads; each CDR3 protein has one entry and no DNA is given. The table for this sample gives about 150,000 distinct CDR3 sequences. The rearrangement joins TRBV5-4 to TRBJ2-3; as DNA is missing, the TRBD1 call by TCRdb cannot be tested. The TCR sequence derives from a human donor with ulcerative colitis or Crohn's disease, or a healthy co-twin of an affected twin (not recorded which). Sequenced: blood. The CDR3 is CASSFRPGGANTDTQYF.